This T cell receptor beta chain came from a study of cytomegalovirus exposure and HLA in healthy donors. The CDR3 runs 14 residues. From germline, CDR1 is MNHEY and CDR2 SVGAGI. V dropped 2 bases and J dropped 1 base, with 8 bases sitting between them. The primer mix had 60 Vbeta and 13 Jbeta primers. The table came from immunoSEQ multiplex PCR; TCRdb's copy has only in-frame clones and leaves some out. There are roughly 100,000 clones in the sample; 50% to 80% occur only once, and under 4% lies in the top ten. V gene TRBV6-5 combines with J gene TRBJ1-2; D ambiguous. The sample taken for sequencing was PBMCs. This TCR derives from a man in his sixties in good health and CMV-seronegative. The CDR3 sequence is CASSYGLINYGYTF. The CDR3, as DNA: TGTGCCAGCAGTTACGGACTGATTAACTATGGCTACACCTTC.